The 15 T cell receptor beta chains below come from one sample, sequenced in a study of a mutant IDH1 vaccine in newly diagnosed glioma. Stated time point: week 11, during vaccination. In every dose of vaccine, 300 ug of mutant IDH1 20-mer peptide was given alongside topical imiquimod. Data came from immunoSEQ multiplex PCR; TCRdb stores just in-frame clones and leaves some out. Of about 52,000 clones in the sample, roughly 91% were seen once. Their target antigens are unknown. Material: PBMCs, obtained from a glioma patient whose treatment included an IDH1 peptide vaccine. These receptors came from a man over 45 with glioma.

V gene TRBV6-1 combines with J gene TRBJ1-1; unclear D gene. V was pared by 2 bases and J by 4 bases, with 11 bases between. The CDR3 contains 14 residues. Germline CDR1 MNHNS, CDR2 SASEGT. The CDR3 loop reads CASSENGPTTEAFF. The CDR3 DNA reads TGTGCCAGCAGTGAAAATGGCCCAACCACTGAAGCTTTCTTT.

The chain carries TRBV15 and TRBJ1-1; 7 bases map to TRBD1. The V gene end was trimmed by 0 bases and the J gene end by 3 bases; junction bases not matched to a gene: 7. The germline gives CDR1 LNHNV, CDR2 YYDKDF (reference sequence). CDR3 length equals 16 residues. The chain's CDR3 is CATSRDHVRGYTEAFF. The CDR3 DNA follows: TGTGCCACCAGCAGAGATCACGTCAGGGGGTACACTGAAGCTTTCTTT.

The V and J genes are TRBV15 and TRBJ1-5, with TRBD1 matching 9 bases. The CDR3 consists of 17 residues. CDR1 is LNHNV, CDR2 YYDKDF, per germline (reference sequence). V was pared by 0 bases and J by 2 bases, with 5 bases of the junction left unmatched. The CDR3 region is CATSRDRTGARNQPQHF. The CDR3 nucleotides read TGTGCCACCAGCAGAGATCGGACAGGGGCCCGCAATCAGCCCCAGCATTTT.

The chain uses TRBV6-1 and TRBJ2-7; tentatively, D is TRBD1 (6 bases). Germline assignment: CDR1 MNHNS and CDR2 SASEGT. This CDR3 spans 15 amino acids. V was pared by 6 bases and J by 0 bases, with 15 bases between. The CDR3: CASSTGHQISYEQYF. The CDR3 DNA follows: TGTGCCAGCAGCACGGGACACCAAATCTCCTACGAGCAGTACTTC.

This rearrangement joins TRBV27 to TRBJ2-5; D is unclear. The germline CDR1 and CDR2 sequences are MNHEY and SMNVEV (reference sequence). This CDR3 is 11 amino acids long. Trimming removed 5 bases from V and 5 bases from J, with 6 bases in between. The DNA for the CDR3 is TGTGCCAGCAGTACCGGGGAGACCCAGTACTTC. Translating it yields CASSTGETQYF.

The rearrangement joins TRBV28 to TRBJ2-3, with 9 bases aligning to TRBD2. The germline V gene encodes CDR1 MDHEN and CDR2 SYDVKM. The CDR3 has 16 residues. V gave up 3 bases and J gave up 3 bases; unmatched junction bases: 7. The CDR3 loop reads CASSFFLAGFTDTQYF. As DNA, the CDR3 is TGTGCCAGCAGTTTTTTCCTAGCGGGATTTACAGATACGCAGTATTTT.

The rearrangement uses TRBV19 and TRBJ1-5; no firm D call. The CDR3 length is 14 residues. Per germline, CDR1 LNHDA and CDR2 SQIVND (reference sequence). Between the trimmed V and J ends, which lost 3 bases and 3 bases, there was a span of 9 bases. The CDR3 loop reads CASSMLTVNQPQHF. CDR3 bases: TGTGCCAGTAGTATGTTGACCGTCAATCAGCCCCAGCATTTT.

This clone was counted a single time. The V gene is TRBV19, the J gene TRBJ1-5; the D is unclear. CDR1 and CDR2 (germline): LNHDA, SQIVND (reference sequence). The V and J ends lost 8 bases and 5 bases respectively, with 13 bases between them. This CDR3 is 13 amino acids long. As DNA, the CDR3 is TGTGCCAGTCTGGGTAGACGGGATCAGCCCCAGCATTTT. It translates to CASLGRRDQPQHF. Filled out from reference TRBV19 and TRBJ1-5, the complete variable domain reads DGGITQSPKYLFRKEGQNVTLSCEQNLNHDAMYWYRQDPGQGLRLIYYSQIVNDFQKGDIAEGYSVSREKKESFPLTVTSAQKNPTAFYLCASLGRRDQPQHFGDGTRLSIL.

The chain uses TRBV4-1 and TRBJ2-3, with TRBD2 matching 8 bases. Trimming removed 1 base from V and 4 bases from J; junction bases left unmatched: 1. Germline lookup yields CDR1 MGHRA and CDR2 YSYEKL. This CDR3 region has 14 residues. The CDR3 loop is CASSQAGGPDTQYF. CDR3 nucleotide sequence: TGCGCCAGCAGCCAAGCGGGGGGGCCAGATACGCAGTATTTT.

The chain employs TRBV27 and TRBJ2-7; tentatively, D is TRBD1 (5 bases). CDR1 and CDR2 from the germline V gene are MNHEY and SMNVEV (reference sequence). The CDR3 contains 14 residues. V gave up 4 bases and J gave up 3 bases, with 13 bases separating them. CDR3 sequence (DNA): TGTGCCAGCAGTTACAATCCTCAGGGCTACGAGCAGTACTTC. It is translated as CASSYNPQGYEQYF.

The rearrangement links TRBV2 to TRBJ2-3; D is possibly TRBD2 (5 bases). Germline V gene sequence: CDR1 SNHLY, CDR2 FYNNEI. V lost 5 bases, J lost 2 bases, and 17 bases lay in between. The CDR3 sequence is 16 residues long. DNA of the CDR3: TGTGCCAGCAGTCCCCCGAGGGCGGCCTACACAGATACGCAGTATTTT. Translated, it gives CASSPPRAAYTDTQYF.

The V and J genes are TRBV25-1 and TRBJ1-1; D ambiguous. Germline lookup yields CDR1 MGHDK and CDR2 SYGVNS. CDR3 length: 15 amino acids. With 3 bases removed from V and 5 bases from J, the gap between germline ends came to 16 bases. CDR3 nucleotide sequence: TGTGCCAGCAGTGACCATACCATGGGTGCGACTGAAGCTTTCTTT. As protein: CASSDHTMGATEAFF.

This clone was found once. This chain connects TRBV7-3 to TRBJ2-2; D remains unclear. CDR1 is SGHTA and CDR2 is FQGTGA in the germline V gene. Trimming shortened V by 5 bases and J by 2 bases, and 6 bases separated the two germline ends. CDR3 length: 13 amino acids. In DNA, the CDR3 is TGTGCCAGCAGCCTCGATAACACCGGGGAGCTGTTTTTT. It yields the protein CASSLDNTGELFF. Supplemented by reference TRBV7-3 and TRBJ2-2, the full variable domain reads GAGVSQTPSNKVTEKGKYVELRCDPISGHTALYWYRQSLGQGPEFLIYFQGTGAADDSGLPNDRFFAVRPEGSVSTLKIQRTERGDSAVYLCASSLDNTGELFFGEGSRLTVL.

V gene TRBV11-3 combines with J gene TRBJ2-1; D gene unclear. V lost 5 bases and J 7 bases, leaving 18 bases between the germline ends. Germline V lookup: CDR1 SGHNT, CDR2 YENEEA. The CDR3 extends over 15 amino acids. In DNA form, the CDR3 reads TGTGCCAGCAGCGTCGGGTCCTTTATATCAAATGAGCAGTTCTTC. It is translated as CASSVGSFISNEQFF.

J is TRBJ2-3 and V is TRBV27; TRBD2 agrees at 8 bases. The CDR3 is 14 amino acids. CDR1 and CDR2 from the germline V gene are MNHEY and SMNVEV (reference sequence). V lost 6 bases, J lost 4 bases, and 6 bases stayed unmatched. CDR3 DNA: TGTGCCAGCAGCCCGGGGGGGATGGCAGATACGCAGTATTTT. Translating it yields CASSPGGMADTQYF.